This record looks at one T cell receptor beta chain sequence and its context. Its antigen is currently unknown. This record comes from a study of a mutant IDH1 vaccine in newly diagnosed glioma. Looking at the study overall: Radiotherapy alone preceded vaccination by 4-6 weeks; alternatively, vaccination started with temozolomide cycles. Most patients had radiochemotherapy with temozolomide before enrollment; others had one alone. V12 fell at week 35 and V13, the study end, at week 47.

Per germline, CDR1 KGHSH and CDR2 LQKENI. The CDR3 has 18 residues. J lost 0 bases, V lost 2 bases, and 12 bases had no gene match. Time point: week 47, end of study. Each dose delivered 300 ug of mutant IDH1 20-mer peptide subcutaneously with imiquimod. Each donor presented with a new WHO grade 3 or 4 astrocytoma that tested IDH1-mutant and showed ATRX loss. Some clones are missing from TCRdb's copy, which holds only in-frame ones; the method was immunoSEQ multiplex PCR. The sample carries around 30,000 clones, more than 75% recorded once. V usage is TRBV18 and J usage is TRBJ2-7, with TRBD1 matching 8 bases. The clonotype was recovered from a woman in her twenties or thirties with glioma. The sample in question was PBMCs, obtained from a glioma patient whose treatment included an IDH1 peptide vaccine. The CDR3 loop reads CASSPRASRDRSSYEQYF. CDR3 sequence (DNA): TGTGCCAGCTCACCAAGGGCCAGCCGGGACAGGTCCTCCTACGAGCAGTACTTC.